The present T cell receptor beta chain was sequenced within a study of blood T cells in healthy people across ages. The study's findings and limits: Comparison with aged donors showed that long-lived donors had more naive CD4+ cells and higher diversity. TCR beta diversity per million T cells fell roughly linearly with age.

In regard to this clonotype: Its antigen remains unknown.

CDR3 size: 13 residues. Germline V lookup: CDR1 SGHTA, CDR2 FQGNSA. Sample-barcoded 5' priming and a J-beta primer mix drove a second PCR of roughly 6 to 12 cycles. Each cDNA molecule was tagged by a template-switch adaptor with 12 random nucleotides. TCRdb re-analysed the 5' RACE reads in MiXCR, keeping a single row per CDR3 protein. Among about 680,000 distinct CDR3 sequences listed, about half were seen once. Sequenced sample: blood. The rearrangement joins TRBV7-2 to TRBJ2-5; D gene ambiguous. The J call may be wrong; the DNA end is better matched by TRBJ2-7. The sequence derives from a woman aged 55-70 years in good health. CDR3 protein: CASSLASYYEQYF. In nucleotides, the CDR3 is TGTGCCAGCAGCTTAGCGAGCTATTACGAGCAGTACTTC.